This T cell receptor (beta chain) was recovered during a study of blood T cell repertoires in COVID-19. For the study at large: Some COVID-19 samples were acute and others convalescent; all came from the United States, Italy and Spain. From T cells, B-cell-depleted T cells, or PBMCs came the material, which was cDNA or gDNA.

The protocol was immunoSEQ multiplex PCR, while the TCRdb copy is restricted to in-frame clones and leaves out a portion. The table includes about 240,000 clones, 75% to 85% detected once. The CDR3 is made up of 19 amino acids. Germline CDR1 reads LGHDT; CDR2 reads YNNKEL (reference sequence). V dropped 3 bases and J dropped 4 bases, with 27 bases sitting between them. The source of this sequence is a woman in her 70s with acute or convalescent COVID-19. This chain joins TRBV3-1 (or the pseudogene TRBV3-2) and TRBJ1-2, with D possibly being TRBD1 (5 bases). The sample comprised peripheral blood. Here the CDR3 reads CASSQIFMRGPHRGYGYTF. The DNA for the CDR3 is TGTGCCAGCAGCCAGATTTTCATGAGAGGCCCCCATAGGGGCTATGGCTACACCTTC.